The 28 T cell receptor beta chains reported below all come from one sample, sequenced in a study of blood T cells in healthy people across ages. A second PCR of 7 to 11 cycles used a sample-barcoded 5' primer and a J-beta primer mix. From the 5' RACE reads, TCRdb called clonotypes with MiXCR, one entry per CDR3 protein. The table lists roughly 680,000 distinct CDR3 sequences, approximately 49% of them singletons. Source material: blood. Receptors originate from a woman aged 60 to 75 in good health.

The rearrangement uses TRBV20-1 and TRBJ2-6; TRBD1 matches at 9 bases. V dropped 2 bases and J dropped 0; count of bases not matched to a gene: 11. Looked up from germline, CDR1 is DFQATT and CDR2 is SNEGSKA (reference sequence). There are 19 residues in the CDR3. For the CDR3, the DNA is TGCAGTGCTAGATCTACGGTCCCGGGACAGGGCTCTGGGGCCAACGTCCTGACTTTC. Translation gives CSARSTVPGQGSGANVLTF.

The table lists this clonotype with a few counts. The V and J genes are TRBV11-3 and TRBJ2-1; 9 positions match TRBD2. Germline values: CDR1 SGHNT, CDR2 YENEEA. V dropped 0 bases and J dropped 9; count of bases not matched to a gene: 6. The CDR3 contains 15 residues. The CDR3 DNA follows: TGTGCCAGCAGCTTAGACCTAGCGGGATCTTCTGAGCAGTTCTTC. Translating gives CASSLDLAGSSEQFF.

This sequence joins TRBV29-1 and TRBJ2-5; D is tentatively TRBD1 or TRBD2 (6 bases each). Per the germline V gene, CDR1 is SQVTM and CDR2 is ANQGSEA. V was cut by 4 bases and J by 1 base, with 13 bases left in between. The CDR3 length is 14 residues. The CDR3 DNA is TGCAGCGTTGCAGGGGAGGCATCCCAAGAGACCCAGTACTTC. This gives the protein CSVAGEASQETQYF.

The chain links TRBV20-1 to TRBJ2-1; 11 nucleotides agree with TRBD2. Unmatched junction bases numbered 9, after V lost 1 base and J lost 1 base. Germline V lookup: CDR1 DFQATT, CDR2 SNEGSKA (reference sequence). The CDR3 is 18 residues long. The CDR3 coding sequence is TGCAGTGCTAGAGTCCTCGGACTAGCGGGTCCTTCCTACAATGAGCAGTTCTTC. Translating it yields CSARVLGLAGPSYNEQFF.

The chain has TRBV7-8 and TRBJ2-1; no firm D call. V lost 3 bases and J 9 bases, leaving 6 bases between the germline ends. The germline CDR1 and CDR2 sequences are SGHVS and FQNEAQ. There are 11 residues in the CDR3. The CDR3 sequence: CASSFESEQFF. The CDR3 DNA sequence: TGTGCCAGCAGCTTCGAAAGTGAGCAGTTCTTC. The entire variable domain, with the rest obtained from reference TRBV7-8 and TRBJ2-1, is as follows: GAGVSQSPRYKVAKRGQDVALRCDPISGHVSLFWYQQALGQGPEFLTYFQNEAQLDKSGLPSDRFFAERPEGSVSTLKIQRTQQEDSAVYLCASSFESEQFFGPGTRLTVL.

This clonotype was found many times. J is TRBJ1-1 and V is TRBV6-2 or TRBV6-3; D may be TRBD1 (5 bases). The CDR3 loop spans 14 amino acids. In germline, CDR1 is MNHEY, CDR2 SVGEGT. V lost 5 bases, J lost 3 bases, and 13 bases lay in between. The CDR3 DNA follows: TGTGCCAGCAGTCCAGGGTTGGTCGACACTGAAGCTTTCTTT. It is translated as CASSPGLVDTEAFF.

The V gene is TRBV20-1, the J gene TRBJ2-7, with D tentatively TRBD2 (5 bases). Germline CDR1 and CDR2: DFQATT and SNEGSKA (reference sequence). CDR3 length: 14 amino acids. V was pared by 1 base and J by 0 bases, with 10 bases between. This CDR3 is CSARASGGSYEQYF. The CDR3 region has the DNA TGCAGTGCTAGAGCCAGCGGCGGCTCCTACGAGCAGTACTTC.

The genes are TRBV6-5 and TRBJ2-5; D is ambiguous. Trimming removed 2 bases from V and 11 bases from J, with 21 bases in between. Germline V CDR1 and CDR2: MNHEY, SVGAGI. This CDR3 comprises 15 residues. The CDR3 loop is CASSYGLVGHREQYF. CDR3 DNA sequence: TGTGCCAGCAGTTACGGGCTAGTGGGTCATCGTGAGCAGTACTTC.

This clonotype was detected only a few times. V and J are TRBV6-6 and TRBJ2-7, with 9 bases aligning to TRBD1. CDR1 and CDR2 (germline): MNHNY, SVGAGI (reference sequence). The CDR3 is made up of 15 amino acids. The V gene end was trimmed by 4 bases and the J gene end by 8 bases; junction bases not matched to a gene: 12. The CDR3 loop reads CASSSPRDRDPQQYF. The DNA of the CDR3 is TGTGCCAGCAGTTCACCCCGGGACAGGGACCCCCAGCAGTACTTC.

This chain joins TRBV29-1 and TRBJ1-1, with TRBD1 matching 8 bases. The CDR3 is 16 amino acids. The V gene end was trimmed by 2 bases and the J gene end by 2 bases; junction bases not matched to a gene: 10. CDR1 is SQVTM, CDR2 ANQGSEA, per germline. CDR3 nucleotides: TGCAGCGTTGAATCCTCCATAGGACAGGGAAACACTGAAGCTTTCTTT. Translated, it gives CSVESSIGQGNTEAFF.

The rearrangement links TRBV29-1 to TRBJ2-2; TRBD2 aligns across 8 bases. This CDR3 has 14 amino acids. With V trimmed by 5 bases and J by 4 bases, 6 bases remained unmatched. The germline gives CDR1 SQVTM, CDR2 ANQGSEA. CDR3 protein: CSVRAGAPTGELFF. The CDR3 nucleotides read TGCAGCGTTAGAGCGGGAGCCCCCACCGGGGAGCTGTTTTTT.

The chain's CDR3 is CASSRGLAGGPIEQFF. CDR3 nucleotides: TGTGCCAGCAGCCGGGGACTAGCGGGAGGGCCCATTGAGCAGTTCTTC. The chain combines TRBV11-2 with TRBJ2-1; 16 nucleotides match TRBD2. The V and J ends lost 5 bases and 9 bases, in that order; junction bases with no gene match: 7. Germline CDR1 reads SGHAT; CDR2 reads FQNNGV. This CDR3 has 16 residues.

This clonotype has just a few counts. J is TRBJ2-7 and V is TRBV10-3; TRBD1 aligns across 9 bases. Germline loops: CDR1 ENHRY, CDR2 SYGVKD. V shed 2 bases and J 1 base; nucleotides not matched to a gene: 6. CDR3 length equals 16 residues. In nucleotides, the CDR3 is TGTGCCATCAGTGAGCCTACCGGGACAGGGTCCTACGAGCAGTACTTC. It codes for CAISEPTGTGSYEQYF.

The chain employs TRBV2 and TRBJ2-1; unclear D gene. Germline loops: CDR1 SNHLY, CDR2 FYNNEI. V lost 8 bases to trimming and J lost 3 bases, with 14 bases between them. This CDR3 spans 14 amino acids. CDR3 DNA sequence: TGTGCCAGCTACCGAGAACACGGCTACAATGAGCAGTTCTTC. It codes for CASYREHGYNEQFF.

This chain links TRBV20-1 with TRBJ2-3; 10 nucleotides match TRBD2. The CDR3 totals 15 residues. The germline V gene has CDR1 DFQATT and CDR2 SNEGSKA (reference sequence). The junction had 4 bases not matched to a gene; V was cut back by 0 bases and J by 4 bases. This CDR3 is CSARESSGRPDTQYF. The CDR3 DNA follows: TGCAGTGCTAGAGAGTCTAGCGGGAGACCAGATACGCAGTATTTT.

The CDR3 protein is CASSGREEETQYF. In nucleotides, the CDR3 is TGTGCCAGCAGCGGCCGGGAAGAAGAGACCCAGTACTTC. J is TRBJ2-5 and V is TRBV7-3; possible D gene TRBD2, 5 bases. CDR1 and CDR2 (germline): SGHTA, FQGTGA. Trimming shortened V by 5 bases and J by 3 bases, and 10 bases separated the two germline ends. The CDR3 is 13 amino acids.

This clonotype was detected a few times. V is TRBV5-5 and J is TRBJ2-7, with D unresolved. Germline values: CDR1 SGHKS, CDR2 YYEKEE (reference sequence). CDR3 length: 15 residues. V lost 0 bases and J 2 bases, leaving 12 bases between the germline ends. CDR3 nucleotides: TGTGCCAGCAGCTTGGATGTCGGGTTCGCCTACGAGCAGTACTTC. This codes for CASSLDVGFAYEQYF.

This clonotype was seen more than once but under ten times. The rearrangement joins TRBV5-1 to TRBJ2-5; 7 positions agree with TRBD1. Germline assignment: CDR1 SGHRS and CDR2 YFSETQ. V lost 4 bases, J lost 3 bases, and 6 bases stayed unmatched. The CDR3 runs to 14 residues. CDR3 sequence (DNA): TGCGCCAGCAGCCCCGCCGGGACAGAAGAGACCCAGTACTTC. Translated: CASSPAGTEETQYF.

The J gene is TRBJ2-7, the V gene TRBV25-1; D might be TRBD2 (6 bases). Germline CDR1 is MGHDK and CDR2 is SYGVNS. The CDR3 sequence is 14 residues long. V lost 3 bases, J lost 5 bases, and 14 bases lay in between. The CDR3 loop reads CASSETSKVDEQYF. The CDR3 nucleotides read TGTGCCAGCAGTGAGACTAGTAAGGTCGACGAGCAGTACTTC.

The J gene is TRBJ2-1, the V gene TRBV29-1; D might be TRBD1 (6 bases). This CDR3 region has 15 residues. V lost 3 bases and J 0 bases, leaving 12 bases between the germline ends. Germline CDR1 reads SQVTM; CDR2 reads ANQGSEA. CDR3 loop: CSVEKGGSSYNEQFF. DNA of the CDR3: TGCAGCGTTGAGAAAGGGGGTAGCTCCTACAATGAGCAGTTCTTC.

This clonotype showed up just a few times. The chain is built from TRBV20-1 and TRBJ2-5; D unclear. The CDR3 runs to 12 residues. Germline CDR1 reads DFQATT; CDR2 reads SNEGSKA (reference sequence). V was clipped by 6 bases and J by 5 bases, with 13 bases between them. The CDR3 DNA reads TGCAGTGCCGTCACTACTGGGGAGACCCAGTACTTC. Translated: CSAVTTGETQYF.

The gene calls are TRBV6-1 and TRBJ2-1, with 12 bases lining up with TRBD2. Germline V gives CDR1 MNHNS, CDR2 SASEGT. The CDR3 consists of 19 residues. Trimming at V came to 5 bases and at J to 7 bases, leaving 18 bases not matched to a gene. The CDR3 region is CASSPRLAGDAGVVNEQFF. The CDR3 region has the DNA TGTGCCAGCAGTCCCCGACTAGCGGGAGATGCAGGTGTAGTGAATGAGCAGTTCTTC.

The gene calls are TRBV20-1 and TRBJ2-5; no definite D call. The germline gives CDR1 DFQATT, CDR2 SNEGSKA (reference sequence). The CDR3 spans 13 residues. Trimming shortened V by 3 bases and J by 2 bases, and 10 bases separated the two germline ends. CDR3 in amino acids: CSARWTVQETQYF. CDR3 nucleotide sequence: TGCAGTGCTAGGTGGACGGTGCAAGAGACCCAGTACTTC.

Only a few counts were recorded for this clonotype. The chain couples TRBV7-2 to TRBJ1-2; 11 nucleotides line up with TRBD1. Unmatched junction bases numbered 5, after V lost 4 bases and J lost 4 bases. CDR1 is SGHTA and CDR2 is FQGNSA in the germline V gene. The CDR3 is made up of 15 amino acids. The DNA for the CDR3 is TGTGCCAGCAGCTCGGGACAGGGGGTACGCTATGGCTACACCTTC. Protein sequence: CASSSGQGVRYGYTF.

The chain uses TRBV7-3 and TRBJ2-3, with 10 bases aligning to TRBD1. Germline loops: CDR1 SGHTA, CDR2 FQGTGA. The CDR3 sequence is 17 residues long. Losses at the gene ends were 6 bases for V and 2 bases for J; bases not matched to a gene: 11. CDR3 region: CASSRGRGQGITDTQYF. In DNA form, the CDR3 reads TGTGCCAGCAGTCGGGGCAGGGGACAGGGGATCACAGATACGCAGTATTTT.

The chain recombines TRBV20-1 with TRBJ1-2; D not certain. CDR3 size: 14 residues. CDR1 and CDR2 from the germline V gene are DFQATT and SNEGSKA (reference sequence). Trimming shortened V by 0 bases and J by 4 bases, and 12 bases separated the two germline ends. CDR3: CSAREHRGGYGYTF. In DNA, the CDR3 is TGCAGTGCTAGAGAGCATCGGGGTGGCTATGGCTACACCTTC.

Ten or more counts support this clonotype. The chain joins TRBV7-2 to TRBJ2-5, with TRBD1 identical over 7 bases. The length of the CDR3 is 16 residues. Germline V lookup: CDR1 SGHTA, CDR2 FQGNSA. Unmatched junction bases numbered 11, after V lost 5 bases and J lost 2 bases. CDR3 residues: CASSPNPPGQQETQYF. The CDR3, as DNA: TGTGCCAGCAGCCCAAACCCCCCGGGACAGCAAGAGACCCAGTACTTC.

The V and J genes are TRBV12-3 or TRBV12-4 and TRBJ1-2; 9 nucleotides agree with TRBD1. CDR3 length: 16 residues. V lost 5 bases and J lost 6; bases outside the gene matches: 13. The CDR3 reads CASSTLQGARPDGYTF. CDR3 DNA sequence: TGTGCCAGCAGTACCTTACAGGGGGCGAGGCCCGATGGCTACACCTTC.